This T cell receptor (beta chain) was recorded in a study of radiotherapy plus CTLA-4 blockade in lung cancer. The V gene's germline CDR1 is MNHNY and CDR2 SVGAGI (reference sequence). This CDR3 is 16 amino acids long. The V and J ends lost 6 bases and 1 base respectively, with 16 bases between them. Note on this clone: What it binds is unknown.

Those with chemo-refractory metastatic non-small-cell lung cancer were treated with focal radiation combined with CTLA-4 blockade using ipilimumab. Study-wide points: Best predicting response, reportedly, were early blood T cell clone dynamics, with interferon-beta. Radiotherapy plus ipilimumab was followed by expansion in blood of tumor-derived TCR clones.

The protocol was immunoSEQ multiplex PCR, while the TCRdb copy is restricted to in-frame clones and leaves out a portion. The sample lists tens of thousands of clones, about three quarters seen once, with around 9.5% in the top ten. The sequenced sample was peripheral blood, obtained from a patient treated with radiotherapy plus ipilimumab. The chain carries TRBV6-6 and TRBJ2-4; possibly TRBD1 for D (6 bases). The origin of this receptor is a human donor with non-small cell lung cancer who had stable disease on radiotherapy plus ipilimumab. The CDR3 sequence: CASRNLLQGAKNIQYF. CDR3 bases: TGTGCCAGCAGAAACCTCCTCCAGGGGGCCAAAAACATTCAGTACTTC.